Below, 32 T cell receptor beta chains from the same sample are listed, as sequenced in a study of patients and donors after allogeneic stem cell transplantation. Using its own MiXCR run on the RT-PCR reads, TCRdb lists one record per CDR3 protein. The sample has about 960,000 distinct CDR3 sequences, approximately 19% seen once. The sample comprised blood, either unsorted or a sorted T cell fraction (not recorded which). The source is a human donor who was either an allogeneic HSCT recipient or a stem cell or donor lymphocyte infusion donor (not recorded which). It is not recorded whose cells these are; they may come from a transplant donor.

The J gene is TRBJ1-2, the V gene TRBV6-5, with a weak D call TRBD1 (6 bases). Germline CDR1 reads MNHEY; CDR2 reads SVGAGI. V lost 2 bases and J 6 bases, leaving 10 bases between the germline ends. The CDR3 length is 13 residues. The CDR3 sequence is CASSYPKGDGYTF. CDR3 sequence (DNA): TGTGCCAGCAGTTACCCAAAGGGGGATGGCTACACCTTC.

The gene calls are TRBV10-3 and TRBJ2-2; D might be TRBD2 (5 bases). Trimming cost V 5 bases and J 4 bases, with 14 bases left between them. The CDR3 length is 15 residues. The V gene's germline CDR1 is ENHRY and CDR2 SYGVKD. The chain's CDR3 is CAISQLGESTGELFF. In DNA form, the CDR3 reads TGTGCCATCAGTCAGCTCGGGGAGAGCACCGGGGAGCTGTTTTTT.

This clonotype was counted a few times. This sequence joins TRBV24-1 and TRBJ1-5; 7 bases map to TRBD1. This CDR3 region has 13 residues. The germline V gene has CDR1 KGHDR and CDR2 SFDVKD. After removal of 9 bases from V and 4 bases from J, the junction contained 5 bases not matched to a gene. The CDR3 sequence: CATQTGPNQPQHF. CDR3 nucleotide sequence: TGTGCCACCCAGACAGGGCCGAATCAGCCCCAGCATTTT.

This clonotype came up a few times. This chain uses TRBV7-9 with TRBJ1-1, with TRBD1 matching over 10 bases. J gave up 6 bases and V 9 bases, and 7 bases lay outside the gene matches. The CDR3 totals 13 residues. The germline V gene encodes CDR1 SEHNR and CDR2 FQNEAQ (reference sequence). CDR3 in amino acids: CASLTGGFAEAFF. As DNA, the CDR3 is TGTGCCAGTCTGACAGGGGGCTTCGCTGAAGCTTTCTTT.

The gene calls are TRBV7-9 and TRBJ1-1; D uncertain. The ends were cut back, 4 bases at V and 6 bases at J, with 12 bases in the middle. The CDR3 extends over 13 amino acids. The germline V gene has CDR1 SEHNR and CDR2 FQNEAQ (reference sequence). The CDR3 nucleotides are TGTGCCAGCAGCTCCTCCTGGGGTCCTGAAGCTTTCTTT. It yields the protein CASSSSWGPEAFF.

This clonotype was detected once. The chain carries TRBV20-1 and TRBJ1-6, with 11 bases fitting TRBD1. The junction had 12 bases not matched to a gene; V was cut back by 2 bases and J by 15 bases. CDR1 is DFQATT and CDR2 is SNEGSKA in the germline V gene (reference sequence). The CDR3 has 15 amino acids. CDR3 coding DNA: TGCAGTGCTAGATCCGGGACAGGGGGGCTTTTAAGCCTCCACTTT. Its translation: CSARSGTGGLLSLHF.

This clonotype was detected only a few times. V gene TRBV12-3 or TRBV12-4 combines with J gene TRBJ1-1, with no clear D. The CDR3 consists of 14 residues. Deletions cut 2 bases from V and 5 bases from J, with 12 bases between. CDR3 DNA sequence: TGTGCCAGCAGTTTAAGTTGGGGTGGGACTGAAGCTTTCTTT. Translation gives CASSLSWGGTEAFF.

The rearrangement links TRBV20-1 to TRBJ1-2; D remains ambiguous. The germline V and J ends were trimmed by 3 bases and 0 bases, with 11 bases remaining between them. This CDR3 is built from 14 residues. From germline, CDR1 is DFQATT and CDR2 SNEGSKA (reference sequence). As DNA, the CDR3 is TGCAGTGCTAGTATCCAACCTCCTAACTATGGCTACACCTTC. This gives the protein CSASIQPPNYGYTF.

V and J are TRBV3-1 and TRBJ2-3, with 8 bases matching TRBD2. Germline V CDR1 and CDR2: LGHDT, YNNKEL (reference sequence). V shed 2 bases, J shed 5 bases, and the junction held 15 bases outside the gene matches. The CDR3 spans 18 residues. The CDR3 DNA is TGTGCCAGCAGCCAACACTCGACCTCCGGGACTAGACAAGATACGCAGTATTTT. Encoded protein: CASSQHSTSGTRQDTQYF.

The chain couples TRBV6-1 to TRBJ2-2, with 7 bases identical to TRBD2. This CDR3 has 15 residues. V was pared by 7 bases and J by 2 bases, with 7 bases of the junction left unmatched. The V gene's germline CDR1 is MNHNS and CDR2 SASEGT. CDR3 residues: CASTPGTKNTGELFF. The CDR3 bases are TGTGCCAGCACGCCCGGGACTAAAAACACCGGGGAGCTGTTTTTT.

This clonotype was seen a handful of times. The V gene is TRBV30, the J gene TRBJ2-7; 7 nucleotides line up with TRBD1. Germline V CDR1 and CDR2: GTSNPN, SVGIG (reference sequence). The CDR3 length is 13 residues. The J segment lost 3 bases and the V segment lost 3 bases, leaving 5 bases of the junction unmatched. CDR3 sequence (DNA): TGTGCCTGGAGGACGACAGGGAACTACGAGCAGTACTTC. Its protein is CAWRTTGNYEQYF.

The chain has TRBV20-1 and TRBJ1-2, with D perhaps matching TRBD1 (6 bases). Germline V CDR1 and CDR2: DFQATT, SNEGSKA (reference sequence). The CDR3 has 13 residues. V lost 1 base and J 4 bases, leaving 10 bases between the germline ends. DNA for the CDR3: TGCAGTGCTAGAGTGACAGGACGCTATGGCTACACCTTC. This translates into CSARVTGRYGYTF.

The chain joins TRBV3-1 to TRBJ1-5, with D hard to call. Germline CDR1 LGHDT, CDR2 YNNKEL (reference sequence). The V end was cut by 1 base, the J end by 7 bases, with 11 bases between. The CDR3 is 14 amino acids. The DNA for the CDR3 is TGTGCCAGCAGCCAAGGACACAACACCCAGCCCCAGCATTTT. Residues: CASSQGHNTQPQHF.

In DNA form, the CDR3 reads TGTGCCAGCAGCCAAGAACAGGGCGGGACCACCGGGGAGCTGTTTTTT. Amino acid sequence: CASSQEQGGTTGELFF. This chain uses TRBV4-2 with TRBJ2-2; D may match TRBD1 or TRBD2 (6 bases each). The length of the CDR3 is 16 residues. Trimming removed 0 bases from V and 4 bases from J, with 12 bases in between. Germline values: CDR1 LGHNA, CDR2 YNFKEQ.

This clonotype was detected ten times or more. V and J are TRBV12-3 or TRBV12-4 and TRBJ2-2, with D unresolved. The V and J ends lost 4 bases and 7 bases respectively, with 7 bases between them. The CDR3 is 12 residues long. The CDR3 nucleotides are TGTGCCAGCAGTTCACCGGTCGGGGAGCTGTTTTTT. Its translation: CASSSPVGELFF.

The chain has TRBV6-1 and TRBJ2-1, with 7 nucleotides matching TRBD2. J gave up 4 bases and V 6 bases, and 3 bases lay outside the gene matches. Germline lookup yields CDR1 MNHNS and CDR2 SASEGT. CDR3 length equals 13 residues. The CDR3 here is CASRDGGYNEQFF. The DNA of the CDR3 is TGTGCCAGCAGGGACGGGGGGTACAATGAGCAGTTCTTC.

This clonotype occurred a few times. The V and J genes are TRBV7-3 and TRBJ2-2; 12 nucleotides match TRBD2. This CDR3 has 18 amino acids. Per the germline V gene, CDR1 is SGHTA and CDR2 is FQGTGA. The V gene end was trimmed by 0 bases and the J gene end by 2 bases; junction bases not matched to a gene: 4. CDR3 sequence (DNA): TGTGCCAGCAGCTTAACCCGGACTAGCGGGGTTAACACCGGGGAGCTGTTTTTT. Protein: CASSLTRTSGVNTGELFF.

A few counts support this clonotype. The rearrangement joins TRBV6-5 to TRBJ1-4; 8 nucleotides align to TRBD1. Germline V gives CDR1 MNHEY, CDR2 SVGAGI. CDR3 length equals 15 residues. The V segment lost 4 bases and the J segment 7 bases; nucleotides outside the gene matches: 8. The CDR3 bases are TGTGCCAGCAGTTGGGGGACAGGTCGATCTGAAAAACTGTTTTTT. Translating gives CASSWGTGRSEKLFF.

As to this clonotype: The junction does not match germline at one end; this may be a read error. The chain is built from TRBV7-2 and TRBJ2-1, with D possibly matching TRBD2 (6 bases). The CDR3 spans 14 residues. Germline CDR1 reads SGHTA; CDR2 reads FQGNSA. The CDR3 region has the DNA TGTGCCAGCAGCCCCCTCACGCAAGGGACTCTCCGGATCTTC. As protein: CASSPLTQGTLRIF.

At least ten counts were recorded for this clonotype. The rearrangement links TRBV9 to TRBJ2-1, with D possibly matching TRBD2 (6 bases). Germline CDR1 reads SGDLS; CDR2 reads YYNGEE. The length of the CDR3 is 16 residues. V gave up 2 bases and J gave up 0 bases, with 12 bases separating them. CDR3 in amino acids: CASSVSGRVSYNEQFF. The CDR3 region has the DNA TGTGCCAGCAGCGTCTCCGGGAGAGTCTCCTACAATGAGCAGTTCTTC.

This clonotype was observed many times. This rearrangement joins TRBV28 to TRBJ2-1; 9 nucleotides match TRBD2. Germline V gene lookup returns CDR1 MDHEN and CDR2 SYDVKM. CDR3 size: 19 residues. Trimming at V came to 1 base and at J to 4 bases, leaving 14 bases not matched to a gene. The CDR3 bases are TGTGCCAGCAGTTTATTCTGGACTAGCGAAAATAACCTGTACAATGAGCAGTTCTTC. This translates into CASSLFWTSENNLYNEQFF.

This rearrangement joins TRBV15 to TRBJ2-1; tentative D call: TRBD2 (7 bases). With 3 bases removed from V and 7 bases from J, the gap between germline ends came to 13 bases. Germline lookup yields CDR1 LNHNV and CDR2 YYDKDF (reference sequence). The CDR3 sequence is 14 residues long. CDR3 nucleotide sequence: TGTGCCACCAGCAGGAGGAGGGGGGGAAATGAGCAGTTCTTC. It translates to CATSRRRGGNEQFF.

The chain is built from TRBV2 and TRBJ2-7, with a tentative D call TRBD2 (6 bases). CDR3 length: 15 residues. Between the trimmed V and J ends, which lost 4 bases and 3 bases, there was a span of 16 bases. CDR1 is SNHLY, CDR2 FYNNEI, per germline. The CDR3 region has the DNA TGTGCCAGCAGTGCCGGGCGGGGACCTGGCTACGAGCAGTACTTC. Its translation is CASSAGRGPGYEQYF.

V is TRBV19 and J is TRBJ1-2, with 9 bases identical to TRBD1. In germline, CDR1 is LNHDA, CDR2 SQIVND (reference sequence). The CDR3 length is 15 residues. Germline trimming cut 4 bases from V and 2 bases from J; bases unmatched to any gene: 5. The CDR3 nucleotides read TGTGCCAGTAGTACATCGGACAGGGGCAACTATGGCTACACCTTC. It codes for CASSTSDRGNYGYTF.

This clonotype has a count of ten or more. The chain employs TRBV12-3 or TRBV12-4 and TRBJ2-1; weak D call: TRBD1 (6 bases). The V end was cut by 4 bases, the J end by 6 bases, with 16 bases between. The CDR3 has 15 residues. CDR3 in amino acids: CASSYLNRVGNEQFF. DNA for the CDR3: TGTGCCAGCAGTTACCTAAACAGGGTGGGCAATGAGCAGTTCTTC.

This clonotype was picked up a small number of times. V usage is TRBV12-3 or TRBV12-4 and J usage is TRBJ1-5, with 9 bases aligning to TRBD1. The CDR3 is made up of 15 amino acids. V lost 5 bases and J lost 7; bases outside the gene matches: 9. CDR3 sequence reads: CASSLRTGARQPQHF. Here the CDR3 DNA reads TGTGCCAGCAGTCTTAGGACAGGGGCAAGGCAGCCCCAGCATTTT.

V and J are TRBV21-1 and TRBJ1-1; TRBD1 is the table's D call and was not checked against the DNA. TRBV21-1 is a listed pseudogene. The CDR3 spans 14 residues. The CDR3 loop reads CASSKGWDRVRAFF. The CDR3 DNA sequence: TGTGCCAGCAGCAAAGGGTGGGACAGGGTACGAGCTTTCTTT.

CDR3 bases: TGTGCCAGCAGTCCCGGGACGGAACTTTCCTACGAGCAGTACTTC. Translation: CASSPGTELSYEQYF. The rearrangement links TRBV28 to TRBJ2-7, with D tentatively TRBD1 or TRBD2 (5 bases each). CDR3 length: 15 amino acids. Deletions cut 5 bases from V and 1 base from J, with 15 bases between. CDR1 is MDHEN, CDR2 SYDVKM, per germline.

The rearrangement links TRBV6-2 or TRBV6-3 to TRBJ2-5; TRBD1 matches at 10 bases. Germline assignment: CDR1 MNHEY and CDR2 SVGEGT. V shed 7 bases, J shed 5 bases, and the junction held 10 bases outside the gene matches. The CDR3 is made up of 15 amino acids. CDR3 amino acids: CASIDSTGGMETQYF. The CDR3 bases are TGTGCCAGCATTGACTCGACAGGGGGCATGGAGACCCAGTACTTC.

This clonotype has just a few counts. The CDR3 protein is CASSYNPGTGGGYTF. The CDR3 bases are TGTGCCAGCAGTTACAATCCCGGGACAGGAGGCGGCTACACCTTC. The chain recombines TRBV6-5 with TRBJ1-2; TRBD1 aligns across 8 bases. This CDR3 is 15 amino acids long. Germline V CDR1 and CDR2: MNHEY, SVGAGI. V gave up 2 bases and J gave up 8 bases; unmatched junction bases: 10.

The chain carries TRBV27 and TRBJ1-2; TRBD1 matches 7 bases. Germline loops: CDR1 MNHEY, CDR2 SMNVEV (reference sequence). Germline trimming cut 6 bases from V and 4 bases from J; bases unmatched to any gene: 5. The CDR3 runs 13 residues. CDR3 amino acids: CASRETGAYGYTF. CDR3 bases: TGTGCCAGCAGGGAAACAGGGGCCTATGGCTACACCTTC.

The V call is TRBV20-1, the J call TRBJ2-3, with D possibly TRBD2 on 5 matching bases. Germline-derived CDR1 and CDR2 are DFQATT and SNEGSKA (reference sequence). The CDR3 covers 13 residues. V lost 6 bases and J 5 bases, leaving 15 bases between the germline ends. DNA of the CDR3: TGCAGTGCAGCCGAACTAGTTGTAGATACGCAGTATTTT. Its translation is CSAAELVVDTQYF.